The sample holds many counts of the clone carrying this TCR beta chain. Its target is not known. This sample is part of a study of T-cell reconstitution after alpha-beta-depleted transplantation in children. General study findings and limits: Day-60 TCRbeta diversity that was high in some patients was derived from surviving recipient T cells and thymic progenitors. Diversity and T-cell counts at one year after transplant derived mostly from new T cells. Reports say that about two months after transplant, the alpha-beta T cells came out of several hundred graft clones that had expanded.

Molecular barcoding with unique molecular identifiers was used for the TCRbeta library. TCRdb independently ran MiXCR on the PCR reads; one entry per CDR3 protein. The repertoire holds approximately 6,300 distinct CDR3 sequences, with roughly 15% as singletons. V dropped 2 bases and J dropped 7 bases, with 14 bases sitting between them. The CDR3 runs to 14 residues. Germline lookup yields CDR1 SEHNR and CDR2 FQNEAQ (reference sequence). This sample comprised PBMCs, mostly from graft donor cells, obtained 180 days after TCRalphabeta/CD19-depleted stem cell transplant. This sequence was found in a patient aged 2-15 years who had a stem cell transplant for inherited bone marrow failure, so the T cells may come from the graft donor. This chain links TRBV7-9 with TRBJ1-2; D not resolved. The CDR3 nucleotides read TGTGCCAGCAGCTTACCCTACACCGGGCCTGGCTACACCTTC. It translates to CASSLPYTGPGYTF.